Each of the 21 T cell receptor beta chains below was sequenced from the same sample in a study of T cells in localized non-small cell lung cancer. TCRdb's copy holds only in-frame clones and misses some; the assay was immunoSEQ multiplex PCR. This table has approximately 7,200 clones, around 87% appearing once. Sequenced material: peripheral blood, taken before any cancer treatment. These receptors were obtained from a male donor aged 60 or over with stage III lung adenocarcinoma.

The chain uses TRBV10-3 and TRBJ1-2, with D perhaps matching TRBD1 (5 bases). V lost 2 bases to trimming and J lost 9 bases, with 19 bases between them. CDR1 is ENHRY and CDR2 is SYGVKD in the germline V gene. The CDR3 covers 15 residues. The CDR3 here is CAISEDLGTAISYTF. CDR3 DNA: TGTGCCATCAGTGAGGACCTCGGGACCGCTATTAGCTACACCTTC.

This sequence joins TRBV15 and TRBJ2-7; the D gene could be TRBD1 or TRBD2 (5 bases each). Trimming took off 5 bases at V and 0 bases at J, with 14 bases between the two ends. CDR3 length: 15 amino acids. CDR1 and CDR2 from the germline V gene are LNHNV and YYDKDF (reference sequence). CDR3 bases: TGTGCCACCAGCGAGACAGATGGGGGCTCCTACGAGCAGTACTTC. This translates into CATSETDGGSYEQYF.

The chain joins TRBV7-6 to TRBJ2-7, with 11 bases that match TRBD2. This CDR3 is built from 14 residues. V was pared by 3 bases and J by 4 bases, with 2 bases of the junction left unmatched. Germline V gene sequence: CDR1 SGHVS, CDR2 FNYEAQ. CDR3: CASSFTSGSYEQYF. In DNA, the CDR3 is TGTGCCAGCAGCTTTACTAGCGGGAGTTACGAGCAGTACTTC.

The V and J genes are TRBV6-4 and TRBJ1-1, with 9 bases identical to TRBD1. V gave up 2 bases and J gave up 4 bases; unmatched junction bases: 2. In germline, CDR1 is MRHNA, CDR2 SNTAGT. This CDR3 region has 14 residues. CDR3 DNA: TGTGCCAGCAGTGACACGGACAGGGGCACTGAAGCTTTCTTT. This sequence encodes CASSDTDRGTEAFF.

V is TRBV11-2 and J is TRBJ1-2; 7 nucleotides agree with TRBD1. Germline CDR1 reads SGHAT; CDR2 reads FQNNGV. Unmatched junction bases numbered 10, after V lost 5 bases and J lost 1 base. There are 16 residues in the CDR3. The CDR3 region has the DNA TGTGCCAGCAGCACCCTGACAGGGCGATATAACTATGGCTACACCTTC. This gives the protein CASSTLTGRYNYGYTF.

This chain joins TRBV18 and TRBJ2-5, with D unclear. Per germline, CDR1 KGHSH and CDR2 LQKENI. Trimming shortened V by 3 bases and J by 2 bases, and 19 bases separated the two germline ends. The CDR3 totals 17 residues. The CDR3 sequence is CASSPRRHGLNQETQYF. Written as DNA, the CDR3 is TGTGCCAGCTCACCCCGTAGACACGGATTGAATCAAGAGACCCAGTACTTC.

This rearrangement joins TRBV19 to TRBJ2-5; D is undetermined. Germline V CDR1 and CDR2: LNHDA, SQIVND (reference sequence). V lost 2 bases to trimming and J lost 4 bases, with 8 bases between them. There are 13 residues in the CDR3. The CDR3 region has the DNA TGTGCCAGTAGTATAAAACTTTTAGAGACCCAGTACTTC. Protein product: CASSIKLLETQYF.

The V gene is TRBV4-3, the J gene TRBJ1-2, with 12 bases aligning to TRBD1. The length of the CDR3 is 14 residues. J gave up 8 bases and V 3 bases, and 4 bases lay outside the gene matches. In germline, CDR1 is LGHNA, CDR2 YSLEER. The CDR3: CASSQGQGAGGYTF. In nucleotides, the CDR3 is TGCGCCAGCAGCCAGGGACAGGGGGCCGGAGGCTACACCTTC.

The V call is TRBV29-1, the J call TRBJ2-5, with 7 bases matching TRBD2. The germline V gene has CDR1 SQVTM and CDR2 ANQGSEA. This CDR3 contains 14 residues. This CDR3 is CVGVGGGPQETQYF. For the CDR3, the DNA is TGCGTAGGGGTTGGGGGAGGGCCCCAAGAGACCCAGTACTTC.

The V call is TRBV27, the J call TRBJ2-7, with a possible D match to TRBD1 (6 bases). Germline V gene lookup returns CDR1 MNHEY and CDR2 SMNVEV (reference sequence). The CDR3 has 15 amino acids. Trimming stripped 3 bases from V and 3 bases from J, with 15 bases between. In DNA, the CDR3 is TGTGCCAGCAGTTTGGGGGCCCTCCCGATCTACGAGCAGTACTTC. This codes for CASSLGALPIYEQYF.

The chain joins TRBV5-6 to TRBJ2-7; D call uncertain. Germline CDR1 reads SGHDT; CDR2 reads YYEEEE. This CDR3 has 15 amino acids. Trimming left V 0 bases short and J 0 bases short, with 10 bases between. CDR3 in amino acids: CASSLGGTSSYEQYF. As DNA, the CDR3 is TGTGCCAGCAGCTTGGGGGGAACAAGCTCCTACGAGCAGTACTTC.

This chain links TRBV28 with TRBJ2-1, with a possible D match to TRBD2 (5 bases). Germline CDR1 MDHEN, CDR2 SYDVKM. Trimming removed 5 bases from V and 6 bases from J, with 11 bases in between. This CDR3 is built from 13 residues. Written as DNA, the CDR3 is TGTGCCAGCAGTCCTAGCCTCTTCAATGAGCAGTTCTTC. This encodes CASSPSLFNEQFF.

This clone was observed a few times. The genes are TRBV27 and TRBJ2-3; D gene uncertain. V was trimmed by 7 bases and J by 6 bases, leaving 14 bases between them. This CDR3 spans 13 amino acids. Germline CDR1 reads MNHEY; CDR2 reads SMNVEV (reference sequence). The chain's CDR3 is CASTHQLSDTQYF. DNA for the CDR3: TGTGCCAGCACCCATCAACTATCGGATACGCAGTATTTT.

This rearrangement joins TRBV11-2 to TRBJ2-3; D unresolved. Trimming cost V 8 bases and J 0 bases, with 12 bases left between them. This CDR3 is 14 amino acids long. Per the germline V gene, CDR1 is SGHAT and CDR2 is FQNNGV. Here the CDR3 reads CASLKERSTDTQYF. CDR3 coding DNA: TGTGCCAGCCTCAAGGAACGGAGCACAGATACGCAGTATTTT.

V is TRBV9 and J is TRBJ2-2, with TRBD2 as a possible D gene (6 bases). This CDR3 has 16 amino acids. V lost 6 bases to trimming and J lost 7 bases, with 22 bases between them. CDR1 and CDR2 (germline): SGDLS, YYNGEE. CDR3 DNA: TGTGCCAGCACCCTAACTGTCGGGAGCAGGGTCGGGGAGCTGTTTTTT. Amino acid sequence: CASTLTVGSRVGELFF.

The gene calls are TRBV4-3 and TRBJ2-7, with D perhaps given as TRBD1 or TRBD2 (5 bases each). V gave up 2 bases and J gave up 7 bases, with 12 bases separating them. Germline CDR1 and CDR2: LGHNA and YSLEER. The CDR3 covers 13 residues. DNA of the CDR3: TGCGCCAGCAGCCAAAGGACGGGACGGGAGCAGTACTTC. Protein product: CASSQRTGREQYF.

The chain carries TRBV7-2 and TRBJ1-4; the match to TRBD1 covers 8 bases. J was trimmed by 11 bases and V by 6 bases; bases with no gene match: 5. This CDR3 region has 12 residues. Germline V gene lookup returns CDR1 SGHTA and CDR2 FQGNSA. Written as DNA, the CDR3 is TGTGCCAGCAGTCTGAACAGGGGGAAACTGTTTTTT. This sequence encodes CASSLNRGKLFF.

The chain links TRBV19 to TRBJ1-5; D remains unclear. This CDR3 contains 14 residues. Germline V gene sequence: CDR1 LNHDA, CDR2 SQIVND (reference sequence). V dropped 3 bases and J dropped 3 bases, with 9 bases sitting between them. The CDR3 here is CASSIGGNNQPQHF. The CDR3, as DNA: TGTGCCAGTAGTATCGGAGGGAACAATCAGCCCCAGCATTTT.

This clone was seen only once. The V gene is TRBV18, the J gene TRBJ2-5; D may match TRBD1 or TRBD2 (5 bases each). The CDR3 is 12 residues long. Trimming cost V 6 bases and J 4 bases, with 9 bases left between them. The germline V gene has CDR1 KGHSH and CDR2 LQKENI. The CDR3 region has the DNA TGTGCCAGCTCGGGGGAAACAGAGACCCAGTACTTC. It is translated as CASSGETETQYF. The full variable domain, in which reference TRBV18 and TRBJ2-5 provide the parts outside the CDR3, is NAGVMQNPRHLVRRRGQEARLRCSPMKGHSHVYWYRQLPEEGLKFMVYLQKENIIDESGMPKERFSAEFPKEGPSILRIQQVVRGDSAAYFCASSGETETQYFGPGTRLLVL.

The J gene is TRBJ1-3, the V gene TRBV6-1; D perhaps matches TRBD1 (5 bases). CDR1 is MNHNS, CDR2 SASEGT, per germline. V was shortened by 7 bases and J by 4 bases, with 17 bases between the two germline ends. The CDR3 loop spans 15 amino acids. The CDR3 spells CASTSLRDPGNTIYF. DNA of the CDR3: TGTGCCAGCACTTCCCTCAGGGACCCGGGAAACACCATATATTTT.

J is TRBJ1-1 and V is TRBV6-5; possibly TRBD1 for D (5 bases). CDR1 is MNHEY, CDR2 SVGAGI, per germline. The length of the CDR3 is 13 residues. The germline V and J ends were trimmed by 6 bases and 5 bases, with 13 bases remaining between them. The CDR3 protein is CASSQLRGTEAFF. The CDR3 DNA reads TGTGCCAGCAGCCAACTACGGGGGACTGAAGCTTTCTTT.